Sequencing of this TCR beta chain was carried out in a study of regulatory T cells in long-lasting Graves disease. Study overall: Positive TSH receptor antibodies alongside over 5 years of antithyroid drugs were what marked Graves' disease as persistent.

Combining iRepertoire HTBI primers with Arm-PCR of CDR3 regions, the authors built TCR beta libraries. TCRdb called the multiplex PCR reads again in MiXCR, with one record for every CDR3 protein. Altogether approximately 380,000 distinct CDR3 sequences are present, less than 25% being singletons, with the ten largest covering about 20%. With respect to this clonotype: Its target is unknown.

Study conclusions and caveats: Clonotypes that were public and shared totalled approximately 2,800 in persistent patients versus 850 to 1,000 in new patients.

Stated time point: persistent/refractory GD, antithyroid drugs over 5 years with positive TRAb. RNA extracted from PBMCs served as the sequencing template. Specimen: peripheral blood mononuclear cells (PBMCs), collected when the disease was refractory, from a patient treated with antithyroid drugs. The receptor was derived from a female donor with Graves disease.

The CDR3 loop reads CASSWGQGSAGYTF. CDR3 DNA: TGTGCCAGCAGTTGGGGACAGGGTTCGGCGGGCTACACCTTC. The chain couples TRBV12-3 or TRBV12-4 to TRBJ1-2; 9 bases are a match to TRBD1. With 4 bases clipped from V and 8 bases from J, the junction kept 8 bases outside the gene matches. The CDR3 covers 14 residues.